The 19 T cell receptor beta chains presented below share a single source sample, sequenced in a study of blood T cell repertoires in COVID-19. The repertoire was sequenced with immunoSEQ multiplex PCR; TCRdb's copy has only in-frame clones and lacks some. The profile shows fewer than 300,000 clones, around 89% of them singletons. The sample taken for sequencing was peripheral blood. The receptor set was obtained from a man between 25 and 39 years old with acute or convalescent COVID-19.

Concerning this clone itself: Mismatch with germline at one junction end may stem from a read error. The chain recombines TRBV7-7 with TRBJ2-5, with TRBD2 matching over 7 bases. Per the germline V gene, CDR1 is SSHAT and CDR2 is FNYEAQ (reference sequence). The CDR3 runs to 14 residues. The CDR3 protein is CASSFGGGFETQYF. The DNA of the CDR3 is TGTGCTAGCAGCTTCGGCGGGGGTTTTGAGACCCAGTACTTC.

The chain recombines TRBV20-1 with TRBJ2-4; D possibly corresponds to TRBD2 (6 bases). The CDR3 contains 15 residues. Germline CDR1 and CDR2: DFQATT and SNEGSKA (reference sequence). V dropped 3 bases and J dropped 1 base, with 13 bases sitting between them. This CDR3 reads CSASKGLAAKNIQYF. CDR3 nucleotide sequence: TGCAGTGCTAGTAAGGGGCTAGCGGCCAAAAACATTCAGTACTTC.

The chain uses TRBV6-5 and TRBJ2-3; 10 bases line up with TRBD2. V dropped 7 bases and J dropped 4; count of bases not matched to a gene: 5. This CDR3 comprises 14 residues. CDR1 is MNHEY, CDR2 SVGAGI, per germline. The CDR3 region has the DNA TGTGCCAGCACTAGCGGGAGTATGTCAGATACGCAGTATTTT. It translates to CASTSGSMSDTQYF.

The chain uses TRBV28 and TRBJ1-4; the D is unclear. The CDR3 has 16 amino acids. Deletions cut 1 base from V and 8 bases from J, with 17 bases between. From germline, CDR1 is MDHEN and CDR2 SYDVKM. CDR3 region: CASSLFGHLAGEKLFF. CDR3 nucleotides: TGTGCCAGCAGTTTATTCGGGCACTTAGCGGGCGAAAAACTGTTTTTT. Filled out from reference TRBV28 and TRBJ1-4, the complete variable domain reads DVKVTQSSRYLVKRTGEKVFLECVQDMDHENMFWYRQDPGLGLRLIYFSYDVKMKEKGDIPEGYSVSREKKERFSLILESASTNQTSMYLCASSLFGHLAGEKLFFGSGTQLSVL.

The rearrangement links TRBV11-1 to TRBJ1-2; D gene ambiguous. Trimming left V 5 bases short and J 0 bases short, with 4 bases between. Per germline, CDR1 SGHAT and CDR2 FQDESV (reference sequence). CDR3 length: 12 residues. CDR3 loop: CASSRANYGYTF. The CDR3 DNA reads as TGTGCCAGCAGCCGGGCTAACTATGGCTACACCTTC. Supplemented by reference TRBV11-1 and TRBJ1-2, the full variable domain reads EAEVAQSPRYKITEKSQAVAFWCDPISGHATLYWYRQILGQGPELLVQFQDESVVDDSQLPKDRFSAERLKGVDSTLKIQPAELGDSAMYLCASSRANYGYTFGSGTRLTVV.

The chain employs TRBV29-1 and TRBJ2-2; D is possibly TRBD1 (8 bases). Trimming removed 6 bases from V and 6 bases from J, with 17 bases in between. This CDR3 comprises 14 residues. The germline V gene has CDR1 SQVTM and CDR2 ANQGSEA. The chain's CDR3 is CSVDGQGGAGELFF. The CDR3 DNA reads as TGCAGCGTCGACGGACAGGGAGGGGCCGGGGAGCTGTTTTTT.

J is TRBJ2-7 and V is TRBV2; D is ambiguous. Germline V lookup: CDR1 SNHLY, CDR2 FYNNEI. This CDR3 is 11 amino acids long. The ends were cut back, 8 bases at V and 2 bases at J, with 7 bases in the middle. The CDR3: CASRVAYEQYF. CDR3 in DNA: TGTGCCAGCCGCGTCGCCTACGAGCAGTACTTC.

The rearrangement links TRBV5-4 to TRBJ1-3; 8 bases align to TRBD1. The junction had 6 bases not matched to a gene; V was cut back by 4 bases and J by 0 bases. Germline-derived CDR1 and CDR2 are SGHNT and YYREEE (reference sequence). There are 16 residues in the CDR3. The CDR3 here is CASSRLGTGSGNTIYF. The CDR3 bases are TGTGCCAGCAGCCGACTCGGGACAGGCTCTGGAAACACCATATATTTT. Full variable domain (outside the CDR3, taken from reference TRBV5-4 and TRBJ1-3): ETGVTQSPTHLIKTRGQQVTLRCSSQSGHNTVSWYQQALGQGPQFIFQYYREEENGRGNFPPRFSGLQFPNYSSELNVNALELDDSALYLCASSRLGTGSGNTIYFGEGSWLTVV.

The chain recombines TRBV12-5 with TRBJ1-5; 9 bases align to TRBD1. CDR1 LGHNT and CDR2 FRNRAP come from the germline V gene. Losses at the gene ends were 6 bases for V and 7 bases for J; bases not matched to a gene: 10. CDR3 length equals 15 residues. CDR3 amino acids: CASGWDGDRDQPQHF. The CDR3 bases are TGTGCTAGTGGCTGGGACGGGGACAGGGACCAGCCCCAGCATTTT.

This clone was observed a single time. The chain has TRBV6-2 or TRBV6-3 and TRBJ1-1; D perhaps matches TRBD1 (6 bases). Trimming shortened V by 6 bases and J by 12 bases, and 23 bases separated the two germline ends. The CDR3 runs to 14 residues. Germline V CDR1 and CDR2: MNHEY, SVGEGT. CDR3 residues: CASSRHRDTFSPFF. The CDR3 DNA reads as TGTGCCAGCAGCCGTCACAGGGACACGTTCTCTCCTTTCTTT.

The rearrangement joins TRBV5-8 to TRBJ1-5; the D gene is possibly TRBD1 (5 bases). The CDR3 sequence is 14 residues long. Trimming left V 4 bases short and J 4 bases short, with 12 bases between. CDR1 and CDR2 from the germline V gene are SGHTS and YDEGEE. This CDR3 reads CASSPGFFNQPQHF. Here the CDR3 DNA reads TGTGCCAGCAGCCCAGGGTTTTTTAATCAGCCCCAGCATTTT.

The chain joins TRBV28 to TRBJ1-1, with D unresolved. Germline assignment: CDR1 MDHEN and CDR2 SYDVKM. Trimming removed 5 bases from V and 2 bases from J, with 9 bases in between. CDR3 size: 13 residues. CDR3 amino acids: CASSEPFNTEAFF. The CDR3 DNA follows: TGTGCCAGCAGTGAGCCATTCAACACTGAAGCTTTCTTT.

The J gene is TRBJ1-2, the V gene TRBV28, with 10 bases lining up with TRBD1. CDR1 and CDR2 from the germline V gene are MDHEN and SYDVKM. The CDR3 extends over 13 amino acids. V lost 5 bases and J lost 8; bases outside the gene matches: 5. The CDR3 nucleotides are TGTGCCAGCAGTGACAGGGGGCGTCGGGGCTACACCTTC. Encoded protein: CASSDRGRRGYTF.

V usage is TRBV7-6 and J usage is TRBJ1-1; tentative D call: TRBD1 (5 bases). Germline V gives CDR1 SGHVS, CDR2 FNYEAQ. V lost 2 bases and J lost 1, with 11 bases in between. The length of the CDR3 is 15 residues. CDR3 in amino acids: CASSLSPGQNTEAFF. DNA for the CDR3: TGTGCCAGCAGCTTATCCCCAGGGCAGAACACTGAAGCTTTCTTT.

This clone was seen a few times. The rearrangement uses TRBV7-9 and TRBJ2-7, with TRBD1 matching 9 bases. The length of the CDR3 is 15 residues. Germline-derived CDR1 and CDR2 are SEHNR and FQNEAQ (reference sequence). V lost 2 bases, J lost 3 bases, and 5 bases stayed unmatched. For the CDR3, the DNA is TGTGCCAGCAGCTTATTAGTGACAGGGGGCTACGAGCAGTACTTC. It codes for CASSLLVTGGYEQYF.

This clone was picked up one time. The chain employs TRBV5-1 and TRBJ2-1; perhaps TRBD2 as D (5 bases). Trimming removed 4 bases from V and 3 bases from J, with 11 bases in between. Germline-derived CDR1 and CDR2 are SGHRS and YFSETQ. There are 14 residues in the CDR3. Here the CDR3 reads CASSGYGVYNEQFF. The CDR3 nucleotides read TGCGCCAGCAGCGGCTACGGGGTCTACAATGAGCAGTTCTTC.

This clone was seen only once. The chain joins TRBV5-1 to TRBJ2-1; 13 bases agree with TRBD2. This CDR3 contains 16 residues. Looked up from germline, CDR1 is SGHRS and CDR2 is YFSETQ. The V gene end was trimmed by 3 bases and the J gene end by 6 bases; junction bases not matched to a gene: 6. The DNA for the CDR3 is TGCGCCAGCAGCTATTACACTAGCGGGAGGGGCAATGAGCAGTTCTTC. Encoded protein: CASSYYTSGRGNEQFF.

The chain combines TRBV5-1 with TRBJ1-1; tentatively, D is TRBD1 (6 bases). Between the trimmed V and J ends, which lost 3 bases and 5 bases, there was a span of 17 bases. The CDR3 contains 15 residues. Germline V CDR1 and CDR2: SGHRS, YFSETQ. In nucleotides, the CDR3 is TGCGCCAGCAGCTGGGGGGGCCGCTTGGCAACTGAAGCTTTCTTT. The encoded protein is CASSWGGRLATEAFF.

The rearrangement joins TRBV19 to TRBJ2-1; TRBD2 agrees at 10 bases. CDR1 and CDR2 from the germline V gene are LNHDA and SQIVND (reference sequence). Trimming took 9 bases from V and 5 from J; bases not matched to a gene: 4. This CDR3 spans 13 amino acids. The CDR3 DNA follows: TGTGCCAGCACTAGCGGGACTAACAATGAGCAGTTCTTC. This encodes CASTSGTNNEQFF.